This is a list of T cell receptor beta chains from one sample in a study of blood T cells in healthy people across ages. MiXCR, applied by TCRdb to the 5' RACE reads, yields one record per CDR3 protein. This sample has some 890,000 distinct CDR3 sequences, with 25% to 30% found just once. This sample also appeared in a second study, on T cells of mothers and their children.

Sample: blood. These receptors originate from a woman in her thirties or forties in good health. Both conserved end residues are part of each CDR3. The D gene is left open where the match is weak. Clone size appears in some rows only: once, few, many, or a class for an expanded clone.

CDR3: CASSLAQGGVNTEAFF
DNA: TGTGCCAGCAGCTTGGCACAGGGGGGGGTGAACACTGAAGCTTTCTTT
J: TRBJ1-1
V: TRBV7-6
D: TRBD1
size: -

CDR3: CASSVGQGMTPLHF
DNA: TGTGCCAGCAGCGTTGGACAGGGAATGACACCCCTCCACTTT
J: TRBJ1-6
V: TRBV7-6
D: TRBD1
size: few

CDR3: CASTFDRGRVETQYF
DNA: TGTGCCAGCACTTTCGACAGGGGGCGAGTGGAGACCCAGTACTTC
J: TRBJ2-5
V: TRBV6-2/TRBV6-3
D: TRBD1
size: -

CDR3: CASSLGREPYEQYF
DNA: TGTGCCAGCAGCTTAGGTCGGGAACCCTACGAGCAGTACTTC
J: TRBJ2-7
V: TRBV7-3
D: -
size: many

CDR3: CASSFDQDGYTF
DNA: TGCGCCAGCAGCTTTGACCAGGATGGCTACACCTTC
J: TRBJ1-2
V: TRBV5-1
D: -
size: few

CDR3: CSADSGTYSYNEQFF
DNA: TGCAGTGCTGACAGCGGGACTTACTCCTACAATGAGCAGTTCTTC
J: TRBJ2-1
V: TRBV20-1
D: TRBD2
size: -

CDR3: CASSPRQLNTEAFF
DNA: TGTGCCAGCAGCCCCCGACAGCTTAACACTGAAGCTTTCTTT
J: TRBJ1-1
V: TRBV7-2
D: -
size: -

CDR3: CASSQIGLAGLEQYF
DNA: TGTGCCAGCAGCCAGATTGGACTAGCGGGGCTCGAGCAGTACTTC
J: TRBJ2-7
V: TRBV5-6
D: TRBD2
size: -

CDR3: CASSDGGAPGEKLFF
DNA: TGTGCCAGCAGTGACGGGGGGGCGCCAGGTGAAAAACTGTTTTTT
J: TRBJ1-4
V: TRBV6-4
D: -
size: -

CDR3: CASSRRTENNEQFF
DNA: TGTGCCAGCAGTCGACGGACAGAAAACAATGAGCAGTTCTTC
J: TRBJ2-1
V: TRBV28
D: -
size: -

CDR3: CASSLWTGLPTDTQYF
DNA: TGTGCCAGCAGTTTGTGGACAGGATTACCTACAGATACGCAGTATTTT
J: TRBJ2-3
V: TRBV12-3/TRBV12-4
D: TRBD1
size: -

CDR3: CASSYSIGAGGELFF
DNA: TGTGCCAGCAGTTACTCGATCGGGGCGGGCGGGGAGCTGTTTTTT
J: TRBJ2-2
V: TRBV6-5
D: -
size: -

CDR3: CASSSPPQWDFTYEQYF
DNA: TGTGCCAGCAGCTCGCCGCCCCAATGGGATTTTACCTACGAGCAGTACTTC
J: TRBJ2-7
V: TRBV5-5
D: -
size: few

CDR3: CAGSLGGSTDTQYF
DNA: TGTGCCGGCAGTTTAGGGGGGAGCACAGATACGCAGTATTTT
J: TRBJ2-3
V: TRBV28
D: -
size: few

CDR3: CASTLGGNEQYF
DNA: TGTGCCAGCACCCTCGGGGGGAACGAGCAGTACTTC
J: TRBJ2-7
V: TRBV7-9
D: TRBD2
size: -

CDR3: CSARPSGSSSYNEQYF
DNA: TGCAGTGCTAGACCATCAGGGTCAAGCTCCTACAATGAGCAGTACTTC
J: TRBJ2-4
V: TRBV20-1
D: -
size: few

CDR3: CASSLGTSFGTGELFF
DNA: TGTGCCAGCAGTTTAGGGACGAGTTTCGGCACCGGGGAGCTGTTTTTT
J: TRBJ2-2
V: TRBV12-3/TRBV12-4
D: -
size: -

CDR3: CSATEQFF
DNA: TGCAGTGCTACAGAGCAGTTCTTC
J: TRBJ2-1
V: TRBV20-1
D: -
size: few

CDR3: CASSTRGGNGNQPQHF
DNA: TGTGCCAGCAGCACCCGTGGGGGGAATGGCAATCAGCCCCAGCATTTT
J: TRBJ1-5
V: TRBV7-2
D: -
size: many

CDR3: CASRARQGSGEAFF
DNA: TGTGCCAGCAGGGCTCGTCAGGGAAGTGGTGAAGCTTTCTTT
J: TRBJ1-1
V: TRBV7-2
D: -
size: few

CDR3: CASSQEGAPGQGGEKLFF
DNA: TGTGCCAGCAGCCAAGAAGGCGCCCCGGGACAGGGAGGGGAAAAACTGTTTTTT
J: TRBJ1-4
V: TRBV4-2
D: TRBD1
size: -

CDR3: CASSPETGYGYTF
DNA: TGTGCCAGCAGCCCAGAGACAGGGTATGGCTACACCTTC
J: TRBJ1-2
V: TRBV4-2
D: TRBD1
size: many

CDR3: CASSPVAGGHNEQFF
DNA: TGCGCCAGCAGCCCGGTAGCGGGGGGGCACAATGAGCAGTTCTTC
J: TRBJ2-1
V: TRBV5-1
D: TRBD2
size: -

CDR3: CAWSSIQGSGYTF
DNA: TGTGCCTGGAGTTCAATACAGGGGTCTGGCTACACCTTC
J: TRBJ1-2
V: TRBV30
D: TRBD1
size: -

CDR3: CASSSRGPSNTEAFF
DNA: TGCGCCAGCAGTTCCAGGGGGCCCTCGAACACTGAAGCTTTCTTT
J: TRBJ1-1
V: TRBV12-3/TRBV12-4
D: TRBD1
size: -

CDR3: CASSERGWSYGYTF
DNA: TGCGCCAGCAGTGAGAGGGGATGGAGCTATGGCTACACCTTC
J: TRBJ1-2
V: TRBV23-1
D: -
size: few

CDR3: CSARVRGSGWRNEQYF
DNA: TGCAGTGCTAGAGTAAGGGGTAGCGGGTGGAGAAATGAGCAGTACTTC
J: TRBJ2-7
V: TRBV20-1
D: TRBD2
size: -

CDR3: CASSFMGQEYNEQFF
DNA: TGTGCCAGCAGTTTTATGGGACAGGAGTACAATGAGCAGTTCTTC
J: TRBJ2-1
V: TRBV12-3/TRBV12-4
D: TRBD1
size: -

CDR3: CSTRDWKQGTDTQYF
DNA: TGCAGTACTAGAGATTGGAAACAGGGCACAGATACGCAGTATTTT
J: TRBJ2-3
V: TRBV20-1
D: -
size: -

CDR3: CASSVGGGNTDTQYF
DNA: TGTGCCAGCAGCGTAGGCGGGGGGAACACAGATACGCAGTATTTT
J: TRBJ2-3
V: TRBV9
D: TRBD2
size: -

CDR3: CSAPPPLAAGDTQYF
DNA: TGCAGTGCCCCTCCCCCACTAGCGGCGGGGGATACGCAGTATTTT
J: TRBJ2-3
V: TRBV20-1
D: TRBD2
size: few

CDR3: CASSPGRSSYNERFF
DNA: TGTGCCAGCAGTCCCGGGAGGTCATCCTACAATGAGCGGTTCTTC
J: TRBJ2-1
V: TRBV12-3/TRBV12-4
D: TRBD2
size: -

CDR3: CASSPPTGGNSYNEQFF
DNA: TGTGCCAGCTCACCACCGACAGGGGGCAACTCCTACAATGAGCAGTTCTTC
J: TRBJ2-1
V: TRBV18
D: TRBD1
size: -

CDR3: CAISGVGGGPQHF
DNA: TGTGCCATCAGTGGGGTCGGAGGGGGTCCCCAACATTTT
J: TRBJ1-5
V: TRBV10-3
D: -
size: -

CDR3: CATSDHRTTGPQETQYF
DNA: TGTGCCACCAGTGACCACCGTACAACAGGGCCCCAAGAGACCCAGTACTTC
J: TRBJ2-5
V: TRBV24-1
D: -
size: many

CDR3: CASSLGLAVGDTQYF
DNA: TGTGCCAGCAGCTTAGGGCTAGCGGTTGGAGATACGCAGTATTTT
J: TRBJ2-3
V: TRBV7-9
D: TRBD2
size: many

CDR3: CASSRKDRDSYNEQFF
DNA: TGTGCCAGCAGCCGAAAGGACAGGGATTCCTACAATGAGCAGTTCTTC
J: TRBJ2-1
V: TRBV28
D: TRBD1
size: -

CDR3: CSVEGVGQGYEQYF
DNA: TGCAGCGTTGAAGGCGTTGGACAGGGCTACGAGCAGTACTTC
J: TRBJ2-7
V: TRBV29-1
D: TRBD1
size: -

CDR3: CAISESMTSGSNEQYF
DNA: TGTGCCATCAGTGAGTCGATGACTAGCGGGAGTAACGAGCAGTACTTC
J: TRBJ2-7
V: TRBV10-3
D: TRBD2
size: -

CDR3: CASRQTTGPNQPQHF
DNA: TGTGCCAGCAGGCAAACGACAGGACCGAATCAGCCCCAGCATTTT
J: TRBJ1-5
V: TRBV28
D: -
size: -

CDR3: CASRWVRSSYEQYF
DNA: TGTGCCAGCCGATGGGTCAGGAGCTCCTACGAGCAGTACTTC
J: TRBJ2-7
V: TRBV6-2/TRBV6-3
D: -
size: -

CDR3: CASCVWPPGQPQHF
DNA: TGTGCCAGCTGCGTCTGGCCTCCGGGTCAGCCCCAGCATTTT
J: TRBJ1-5
V: TRBV5-6
D: -
size: -

CDR3: CASSLDGRTDTQYF
DNA: TGTGCCAGCAGTTTAGACGGCCGCACAGATACGCAGTATTTT
J: TRBJ2-3
V: TRBV12-3/TRBV12-4
D: -
size: many

CDR3: CASSRELADTQYF
DNA: TGTGCCAGCAGCCGCGAGCTGGCAGATACGCAGTATTTT
J: TRBJ2-3
V: TRBV7-3
D: -
size: many

CDR3: CASSLTGTVPTDTQYF
DNA: TGTGCCAGCAGCCTCACCGGGACCGTGCCCACAGATACGCAGTATTTT
J: TRBJ2-3
V: TRBV7-2
D: -
size: -